The sequence of this TCR beta chain was determined in a study of identical twins. Overall study results and limits: Twins shared out-of-frame alpha sequences with excess low generation probability.

Every one of the donors was a healthy Caucasian. Regarding this clonotype: Its antigen remains unknown.

V gave up 2 bases and J gave up 0 bases; unmatched junction bases: 2. This CDR3 has 15 amino acids. In germline, CDR1 is DFQATT, CDR2 SNEGSKA (reference sequence). A single record per CDR3 protein comes from TCRdb applying MiXCR to the 5' RACE reads. The sample has approximately 1.8 million distinct CDR3 sequences; less than 35% are singletons. Sequencing was performed on cord blood. The clonotype originates from a newborn girl in good health. The V call is TRBV20-1, the J call TRBJ2-3, with TRBD1 identical over 10 bases. The CDR3: CSARRQGASTDTQYF. The CDR3 DNA follows: TGCAGTGCTAGAAGACAGGGGGCTAGCACAGATACGCAGTATTTT.